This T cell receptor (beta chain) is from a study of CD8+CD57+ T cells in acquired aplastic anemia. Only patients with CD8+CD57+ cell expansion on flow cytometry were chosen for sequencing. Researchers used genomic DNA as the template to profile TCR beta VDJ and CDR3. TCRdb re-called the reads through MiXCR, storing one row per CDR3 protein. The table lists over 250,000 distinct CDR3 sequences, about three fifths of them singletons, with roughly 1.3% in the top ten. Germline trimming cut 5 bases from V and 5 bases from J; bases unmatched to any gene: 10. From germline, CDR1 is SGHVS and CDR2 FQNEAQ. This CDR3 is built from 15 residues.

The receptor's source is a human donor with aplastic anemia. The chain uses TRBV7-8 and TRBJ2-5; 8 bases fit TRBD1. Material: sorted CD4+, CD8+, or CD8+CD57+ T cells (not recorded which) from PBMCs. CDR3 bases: TGTGCCAGCAGCATCCCAGGGGGCCCCTACGAGACCCAGTACTTC. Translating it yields CASSIPGGPYETQYF.